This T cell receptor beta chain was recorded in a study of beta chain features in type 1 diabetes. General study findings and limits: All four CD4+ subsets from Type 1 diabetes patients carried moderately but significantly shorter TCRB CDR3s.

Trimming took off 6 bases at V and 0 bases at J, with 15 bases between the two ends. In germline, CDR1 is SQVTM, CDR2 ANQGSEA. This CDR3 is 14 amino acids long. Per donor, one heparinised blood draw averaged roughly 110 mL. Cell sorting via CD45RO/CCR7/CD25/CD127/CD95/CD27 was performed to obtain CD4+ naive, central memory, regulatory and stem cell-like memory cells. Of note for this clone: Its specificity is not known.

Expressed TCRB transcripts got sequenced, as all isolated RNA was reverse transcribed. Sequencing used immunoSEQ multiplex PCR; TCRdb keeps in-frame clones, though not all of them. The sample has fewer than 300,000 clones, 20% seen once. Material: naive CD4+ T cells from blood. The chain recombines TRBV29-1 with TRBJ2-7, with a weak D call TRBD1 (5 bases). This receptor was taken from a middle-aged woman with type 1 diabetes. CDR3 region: CSVGQGTGSYEQYF. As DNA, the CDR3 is TGCAGCGTGGGGCAAGGAACTGGCTCCTACGAGCAGTACTTC.